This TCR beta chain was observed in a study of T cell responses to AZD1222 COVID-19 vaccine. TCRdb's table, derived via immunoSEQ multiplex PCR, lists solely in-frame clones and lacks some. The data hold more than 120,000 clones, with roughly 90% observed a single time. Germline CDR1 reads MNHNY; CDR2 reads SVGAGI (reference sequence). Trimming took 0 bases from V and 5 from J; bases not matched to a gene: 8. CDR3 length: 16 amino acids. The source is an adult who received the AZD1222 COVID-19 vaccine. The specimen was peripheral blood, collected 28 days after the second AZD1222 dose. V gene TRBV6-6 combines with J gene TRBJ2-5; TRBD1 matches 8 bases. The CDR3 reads CASSYSMTGVGETQYF. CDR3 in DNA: TGTGCCAGCAGTTACTCGATGACAGGGGTAGGGGAGACCCAGTACTTC.